This T cell receptor (beta chain) was profiled in a study of sequential checkpoint blockade in melanoma. As for treatment: randomized to nivolumab then ipilimumab (arm A) or the reverse (arm B). None of the patients previously received DNA-damaging chemotherapy. The length of the CDR3 is 14 residues. Per germline, CDR1 SGDLS and CDR2 YYNGEE. V was pared by 1 base and J by 4 bases, with 11 bases between. Data came from immunoSEQ multiplex PCR; TCRdb stores just in-frame clones and leaves some out. The sample includes roughly 6,900 clones, roughly 60% seen only once; the top ten take about 8.7%. This chain connects TRBV9 to TRBJ2-5; perhaps TRBD2 as D (6 bases). The clonotype originates from a human donor with melanoma. The sequences come from CD8+ T cells sorted from blood (inferred from file names), collected from a patient given nivolumab and ipilimumab in sequence. DNA for the CDR3: TGTGCCAGCAGCGTATTCGGGGGAGGAGAGACCCAGTACTTC. Translated: CASSVFGGGETQYF.